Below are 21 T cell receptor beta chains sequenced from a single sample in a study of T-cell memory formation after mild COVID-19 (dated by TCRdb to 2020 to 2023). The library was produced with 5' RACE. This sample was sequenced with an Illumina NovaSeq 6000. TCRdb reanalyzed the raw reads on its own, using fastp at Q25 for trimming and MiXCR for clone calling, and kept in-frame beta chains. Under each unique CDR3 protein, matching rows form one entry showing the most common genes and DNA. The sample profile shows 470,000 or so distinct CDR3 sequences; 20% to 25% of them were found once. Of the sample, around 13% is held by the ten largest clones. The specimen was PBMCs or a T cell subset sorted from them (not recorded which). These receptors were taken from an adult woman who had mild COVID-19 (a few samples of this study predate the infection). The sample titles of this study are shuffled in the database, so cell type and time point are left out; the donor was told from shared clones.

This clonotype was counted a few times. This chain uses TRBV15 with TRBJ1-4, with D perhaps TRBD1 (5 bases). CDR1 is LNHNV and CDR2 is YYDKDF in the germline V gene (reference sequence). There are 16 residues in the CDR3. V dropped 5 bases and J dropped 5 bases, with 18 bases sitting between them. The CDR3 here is CATSPGDAMGNEKLFF. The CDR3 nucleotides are TGTGCCACCAGCCCTGGGGACGCAATGGGAAATGAAAAACTGTTTTTT.

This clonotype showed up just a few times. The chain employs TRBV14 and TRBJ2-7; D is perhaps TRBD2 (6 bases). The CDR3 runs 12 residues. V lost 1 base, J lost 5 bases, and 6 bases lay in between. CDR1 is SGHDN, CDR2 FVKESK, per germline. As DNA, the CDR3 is TGTGCCAGCAGCCAAGGGAGGGACGAGCAGTACTTC. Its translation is CASSQGRDEQYF.

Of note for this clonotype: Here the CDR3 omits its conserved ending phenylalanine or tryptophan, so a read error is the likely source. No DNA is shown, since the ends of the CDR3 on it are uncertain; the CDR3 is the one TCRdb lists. CDR3 residues: CSAHRGVA. This chain links TRBV20-1 with TRBJ2-7; the DNA was not used to check the table's D call, TRBD1. Germline V lookup: CDR1 DFQATT, CDR2 SNEGSKA (reference sequence). The CDR3 region is 8 residues in length, termini included.

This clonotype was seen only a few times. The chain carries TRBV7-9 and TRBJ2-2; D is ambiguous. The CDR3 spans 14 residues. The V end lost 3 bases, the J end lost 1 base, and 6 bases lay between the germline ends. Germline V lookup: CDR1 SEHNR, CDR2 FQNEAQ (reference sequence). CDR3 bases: TGTGCCAGCAGCTTCTTCCAGAACACCGGGGAGCTGTTTTTT. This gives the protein CASSFFQNTGELFF.

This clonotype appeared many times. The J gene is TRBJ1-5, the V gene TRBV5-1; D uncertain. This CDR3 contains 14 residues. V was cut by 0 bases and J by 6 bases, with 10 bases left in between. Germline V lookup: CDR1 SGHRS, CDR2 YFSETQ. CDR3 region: CASSLDGVGQPQHF. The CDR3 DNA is TGCGCCAGCAGCTTGGATGGGGTCGGTCAGCCCCAGCATTTT.

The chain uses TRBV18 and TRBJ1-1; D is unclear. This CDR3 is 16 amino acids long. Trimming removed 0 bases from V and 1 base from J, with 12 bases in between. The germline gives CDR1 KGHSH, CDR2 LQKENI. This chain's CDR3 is CASSPPIGVKNTEAFF. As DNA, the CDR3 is TGTGCCAGCTCACCACCCATTGGGGTAAAGAACACTGAAGCTTTCTTT. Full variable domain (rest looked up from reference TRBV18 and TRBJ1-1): NAGVMQNPRHLVRRRGQEARLRCSPMKGHSHVYWYRQLPEEGLKFMVYLQKENIIDESGMPKERFSAEFPKEGPSILRIQQVVRGDSAAYFCASSPPIGVKNTEAFFGQGTRLTVV.

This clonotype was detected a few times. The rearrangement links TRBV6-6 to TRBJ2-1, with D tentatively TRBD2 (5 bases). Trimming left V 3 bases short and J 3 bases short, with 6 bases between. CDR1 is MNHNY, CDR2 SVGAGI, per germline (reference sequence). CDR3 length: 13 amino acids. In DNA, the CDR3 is TGTGCCAGCAGTTATGGAGGCTACAATGAGCAGTTCTTC. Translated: CASSYGGYNEQFF.

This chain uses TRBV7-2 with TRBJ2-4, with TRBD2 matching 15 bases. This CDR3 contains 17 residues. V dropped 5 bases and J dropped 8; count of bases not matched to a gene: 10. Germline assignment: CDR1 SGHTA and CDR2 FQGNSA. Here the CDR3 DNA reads TGTGCCAGCAGCCAACTAGGACTAGCGGGAGGGAGGGACATTCAGTACTTC. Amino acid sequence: CASSQLGLAGGRDIQYF.

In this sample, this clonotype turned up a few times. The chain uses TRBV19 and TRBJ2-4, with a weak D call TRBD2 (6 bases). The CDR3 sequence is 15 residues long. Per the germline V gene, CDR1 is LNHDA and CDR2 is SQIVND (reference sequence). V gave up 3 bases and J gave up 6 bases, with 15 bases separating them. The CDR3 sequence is CASSMGRPGGNIQYF. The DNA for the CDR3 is TGTGCCAGTAGTATGGGACGGCCCGGGGGAAACATTCAGTACTTC. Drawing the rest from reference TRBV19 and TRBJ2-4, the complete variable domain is DGGITQSPKYLFRKEGQNVTLSCEQNLNHDAMYWYRQDPGQGLRLIYYSQIVNDFQKGDIAEGYSVSREKKESFPLTVTSAQKNPTAFYLCASSMGRPGGNIQYFGAGTRLSVL.

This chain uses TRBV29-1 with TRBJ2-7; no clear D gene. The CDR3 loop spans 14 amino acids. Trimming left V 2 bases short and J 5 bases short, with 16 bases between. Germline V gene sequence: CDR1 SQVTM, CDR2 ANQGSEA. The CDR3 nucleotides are TGCAGCGTTGAAAACCCGATGGTTGACAACGAGCAGTACTTC. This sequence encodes CSVENPMVDNEQYF.

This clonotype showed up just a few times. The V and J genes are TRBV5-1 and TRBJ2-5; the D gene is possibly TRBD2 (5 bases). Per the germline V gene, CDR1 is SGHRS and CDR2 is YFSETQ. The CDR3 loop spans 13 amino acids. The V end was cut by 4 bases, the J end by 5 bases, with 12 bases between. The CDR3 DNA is TGCGCCAGCAGCGGCTGGCCGGGGGAGACCCAGTACTTC. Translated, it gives CASSGWPGETQYF.

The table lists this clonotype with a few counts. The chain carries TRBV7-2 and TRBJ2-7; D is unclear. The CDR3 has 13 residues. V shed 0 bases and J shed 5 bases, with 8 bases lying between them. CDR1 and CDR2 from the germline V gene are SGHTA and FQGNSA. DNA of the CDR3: TGTGCCAGCAGCTTAGCCTGGGTCCACGAGCAGTACTTC. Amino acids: CASSLAWVHEQYF.

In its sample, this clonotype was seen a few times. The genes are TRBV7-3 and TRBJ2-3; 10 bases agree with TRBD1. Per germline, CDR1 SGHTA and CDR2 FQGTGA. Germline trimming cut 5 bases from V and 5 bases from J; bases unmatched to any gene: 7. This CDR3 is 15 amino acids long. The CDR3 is CASSETGGIVDTQYF. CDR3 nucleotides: TGTGCCAGCAGCGAGACAGGGGGCATAGTAGATACGCAGTATTTT.

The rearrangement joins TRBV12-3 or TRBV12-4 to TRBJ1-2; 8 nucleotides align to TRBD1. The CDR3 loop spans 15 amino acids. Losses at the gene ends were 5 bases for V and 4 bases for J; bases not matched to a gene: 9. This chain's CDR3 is CASSPGQGLVYGYTF. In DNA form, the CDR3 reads TGTGCCAGCAGTCCCGGACAGGGTTTGGTCTATGGCTACACCTTC.

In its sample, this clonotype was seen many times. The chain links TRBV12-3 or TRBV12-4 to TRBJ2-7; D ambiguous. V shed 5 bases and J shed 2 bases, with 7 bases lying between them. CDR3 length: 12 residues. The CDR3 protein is CASSGKAYEQYF. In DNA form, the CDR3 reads TGTGCCAGCAGTGGGAAGGCCTACGAGCAGTACTTC.

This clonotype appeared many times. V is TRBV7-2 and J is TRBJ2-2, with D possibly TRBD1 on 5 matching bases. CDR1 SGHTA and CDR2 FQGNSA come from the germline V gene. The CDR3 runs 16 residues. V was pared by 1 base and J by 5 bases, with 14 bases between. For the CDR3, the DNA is TGTGCCAGCAGCTTAGATCCAGGGTTGTATACCGGGGAGCTGTTTTTT. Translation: CASSLDPGLYTGELFF.

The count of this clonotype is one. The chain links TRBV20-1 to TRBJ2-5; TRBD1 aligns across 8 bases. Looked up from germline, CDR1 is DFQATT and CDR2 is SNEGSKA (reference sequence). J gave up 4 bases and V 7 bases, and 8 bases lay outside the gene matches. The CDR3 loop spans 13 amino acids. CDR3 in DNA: TGCAGTGTAGGGGACAGGTTTCGAGAGACCCAGTACTTC. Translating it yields CSVGDRFRETQYF.

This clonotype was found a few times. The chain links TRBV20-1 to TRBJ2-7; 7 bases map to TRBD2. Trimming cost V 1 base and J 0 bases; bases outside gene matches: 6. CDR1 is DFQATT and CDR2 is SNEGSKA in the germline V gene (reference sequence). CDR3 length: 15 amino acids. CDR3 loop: CSARVWRESSYEQYF. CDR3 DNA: TGCAGTGCTAGAGTCTGGCGGGAGAGCTCCTACGAGCAGTACTTC.

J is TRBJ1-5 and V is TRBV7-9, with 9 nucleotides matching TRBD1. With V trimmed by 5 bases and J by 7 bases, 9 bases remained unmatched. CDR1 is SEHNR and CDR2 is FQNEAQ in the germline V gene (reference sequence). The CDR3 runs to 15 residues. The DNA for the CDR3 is TGTGCCAGCAGCCTAGGGACAGGGTCCTTGCAGCCCCAGCATTTT. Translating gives CASSLGTGSLQPQHF.

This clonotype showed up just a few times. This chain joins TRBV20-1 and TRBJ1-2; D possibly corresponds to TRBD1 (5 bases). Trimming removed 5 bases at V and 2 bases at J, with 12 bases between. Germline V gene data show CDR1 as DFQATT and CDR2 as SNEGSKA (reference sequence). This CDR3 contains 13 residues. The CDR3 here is CSAPLAGNYGYTF. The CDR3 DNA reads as TGCAGTGCTCCACTCGCAGGGAACTATGGCTACACCTTC.

The CDR3 here is CAIRGTQETQYF. The CDR3, as DNA: TGTGCCATCAGAGGGACACAAGAGACCCAGTACTTC. The V gene is TRBV10-3, the J gene TRBJ2-5; D is possibly TRBD1 (6 bases). V lost 6 bases to trimming and J lost 2 bases, with 7 bases between them. The CDR3 is 12 residues long. Looked up from germline, CDR1 is ENHRY and CDR2 is SYGVKD.